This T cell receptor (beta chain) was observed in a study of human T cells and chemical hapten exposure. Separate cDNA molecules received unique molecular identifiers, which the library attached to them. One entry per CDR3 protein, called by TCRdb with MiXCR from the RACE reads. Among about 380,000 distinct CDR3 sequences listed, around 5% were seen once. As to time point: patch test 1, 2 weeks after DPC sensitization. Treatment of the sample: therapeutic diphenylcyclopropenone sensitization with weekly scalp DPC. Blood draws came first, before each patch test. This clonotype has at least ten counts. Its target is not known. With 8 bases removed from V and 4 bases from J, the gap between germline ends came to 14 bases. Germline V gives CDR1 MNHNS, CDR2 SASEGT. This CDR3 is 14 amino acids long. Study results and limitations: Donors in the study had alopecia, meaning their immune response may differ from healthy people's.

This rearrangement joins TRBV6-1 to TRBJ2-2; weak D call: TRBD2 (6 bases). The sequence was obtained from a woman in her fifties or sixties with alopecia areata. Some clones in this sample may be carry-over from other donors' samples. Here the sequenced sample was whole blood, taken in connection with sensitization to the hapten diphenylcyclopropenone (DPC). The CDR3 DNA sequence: TGTGCCAGCCAGTTTGGGGGGAGCACCGGGGAGCTGTTTTTT. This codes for CASQFGGSTGELFF.